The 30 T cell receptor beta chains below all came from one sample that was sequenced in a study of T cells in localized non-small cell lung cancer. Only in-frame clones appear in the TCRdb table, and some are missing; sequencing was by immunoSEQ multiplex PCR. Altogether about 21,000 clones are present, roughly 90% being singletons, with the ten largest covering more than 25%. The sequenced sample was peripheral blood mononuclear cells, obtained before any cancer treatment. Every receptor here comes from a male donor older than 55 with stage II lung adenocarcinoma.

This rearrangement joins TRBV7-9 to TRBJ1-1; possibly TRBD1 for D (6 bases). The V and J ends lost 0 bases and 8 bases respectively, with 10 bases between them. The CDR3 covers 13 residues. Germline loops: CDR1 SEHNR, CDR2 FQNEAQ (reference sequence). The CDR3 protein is CASSLAQGGEAFF. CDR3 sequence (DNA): TGTGCCAGCAGCTTAGCTCAAGGGGGGGAAGCTTTCTTT.

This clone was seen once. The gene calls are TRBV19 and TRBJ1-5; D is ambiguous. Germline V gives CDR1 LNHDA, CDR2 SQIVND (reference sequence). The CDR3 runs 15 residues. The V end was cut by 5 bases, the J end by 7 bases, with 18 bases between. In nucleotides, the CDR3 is TGTGCCAGTAGTCGTTACAGCCAAGAAAGGCAGCCCCAGCATTTT. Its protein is CASSRYSQERQPQHF.

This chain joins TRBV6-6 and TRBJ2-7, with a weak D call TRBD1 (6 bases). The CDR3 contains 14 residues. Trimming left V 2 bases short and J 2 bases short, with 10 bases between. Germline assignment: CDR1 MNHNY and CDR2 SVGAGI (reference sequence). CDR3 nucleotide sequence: TGTGCCAGCAGTTACCAGGACAGCACCTACGAGCAGTACTTC. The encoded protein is CASSYQDSTYEQYF.

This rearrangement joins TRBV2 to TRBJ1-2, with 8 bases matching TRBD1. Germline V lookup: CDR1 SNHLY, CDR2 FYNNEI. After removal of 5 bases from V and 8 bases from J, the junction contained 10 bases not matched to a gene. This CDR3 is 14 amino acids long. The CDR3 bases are TGTGCCAGCAGTCTGAGGCAGGGGGCCGGCGGCTACACCTTC. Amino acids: CASSLRQGAGGYTF.

CDR3 protein: CASSLYRTYEQYF. The CDR3 DNA reads TGTGCCAGCAGCCTTTACAGGACCTACGAGCAGTACTTC. V is TRBV7-9 and J is TRBJ2-7, with D perhaps TRBD1 (5 bases). V was shortened by 5 bases and J by 2 bases, with 10 bases between the two germline ends. This CDR3 is built from 13 residues. The germline V gene has CDR1 SEHNR and CDR2 FQNEAQ (reference sequence).

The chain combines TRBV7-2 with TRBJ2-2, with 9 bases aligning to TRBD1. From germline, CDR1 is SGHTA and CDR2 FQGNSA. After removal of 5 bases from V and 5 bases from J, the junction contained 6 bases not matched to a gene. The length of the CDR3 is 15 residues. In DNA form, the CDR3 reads TGTGCCAGCAGCCGCGGGACAGGGCGAACCGGGGAGCTGTTTTTT. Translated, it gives CASSRGTGRTGELFF.

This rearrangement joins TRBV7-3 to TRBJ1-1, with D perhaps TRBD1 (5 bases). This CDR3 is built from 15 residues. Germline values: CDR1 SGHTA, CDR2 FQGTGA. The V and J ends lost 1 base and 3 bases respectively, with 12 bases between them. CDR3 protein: CASSLNGGSYTEAFF. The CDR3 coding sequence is TGTGCCAGCAGCTTAAATGGGGGTTCTTACACTGAAGCTTTCTTT.

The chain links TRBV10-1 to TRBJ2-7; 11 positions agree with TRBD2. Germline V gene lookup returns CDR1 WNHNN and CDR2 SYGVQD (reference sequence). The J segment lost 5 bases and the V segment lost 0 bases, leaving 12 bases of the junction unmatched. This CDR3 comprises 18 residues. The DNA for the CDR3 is TGCGCCAGCAGTGAGTCGGTCGCTACTAGCGGGAGATCCCACGAGCAGTACTTC. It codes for CASSESVATSGRSHEQYF.

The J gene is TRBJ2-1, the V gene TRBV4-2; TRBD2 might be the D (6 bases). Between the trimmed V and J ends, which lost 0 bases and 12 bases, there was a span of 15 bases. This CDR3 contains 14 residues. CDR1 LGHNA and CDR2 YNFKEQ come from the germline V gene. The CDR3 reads CASSQDGGTEAQFF. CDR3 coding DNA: TGTGCCAGCAGCCAAGATGGGGGGACTGAGGCGCAGTTCTTC.

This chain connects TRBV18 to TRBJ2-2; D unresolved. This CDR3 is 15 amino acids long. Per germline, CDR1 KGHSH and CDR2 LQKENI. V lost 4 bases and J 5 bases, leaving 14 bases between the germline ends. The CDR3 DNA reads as TGTGCCAGCTCACTACAGTTTCTTCTAACCGGGGAGCTGTTTTTT. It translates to CASSLQFLLTGELFF.

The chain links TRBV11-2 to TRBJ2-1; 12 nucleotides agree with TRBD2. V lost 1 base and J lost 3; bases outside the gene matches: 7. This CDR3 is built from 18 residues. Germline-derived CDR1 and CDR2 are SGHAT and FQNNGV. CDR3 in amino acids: CASSLGGLAGPHYNEQFF. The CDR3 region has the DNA TGTGCCAGCAGCTTAGGTGGACTAGCGGGGCCCCACTACAATGAGCAGTTCTTC.

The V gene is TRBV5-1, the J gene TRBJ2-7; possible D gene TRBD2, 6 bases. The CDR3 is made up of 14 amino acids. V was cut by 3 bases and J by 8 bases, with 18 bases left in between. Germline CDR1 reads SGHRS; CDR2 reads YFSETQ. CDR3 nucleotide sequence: TGCGCCAGCAGCTGGGGCCAGCTGGAGGGCCAGCAGTACTTC. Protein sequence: CASSWGQLEGQQYF.

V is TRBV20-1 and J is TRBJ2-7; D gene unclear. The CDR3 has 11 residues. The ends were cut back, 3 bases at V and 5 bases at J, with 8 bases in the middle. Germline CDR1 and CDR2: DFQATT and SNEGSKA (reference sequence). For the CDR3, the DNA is TGCAGTGCTAGTCCTGGGGACGAGCAGTACTTC. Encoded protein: CSASPGDEQYF.

The CDR3 DNA follows: TGCGCCAGCAGCTTTCTAGCGTCTGAAGAGACCCAGTACTTC. This codes for CASSFLASEETQYF. The chain has TRBV5-1 and TRBJ2-5; tentatively, D is TRBD2 (6 bases). This CDR3 region has 14 residues. Germline CDR1 reads SGHRS; CDR2 reads YFSETQ. The germline V and J ends were trimmed by 2 bases and 3 bases, with 11 bases remaining between them.

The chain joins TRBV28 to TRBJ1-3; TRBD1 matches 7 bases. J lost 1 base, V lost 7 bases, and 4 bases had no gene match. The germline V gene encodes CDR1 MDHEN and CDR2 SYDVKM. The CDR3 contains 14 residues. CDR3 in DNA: TGTGCCAGCACAGGGGGTCGTTCTGGAAACACCATATATTTT. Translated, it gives CASTGGRSGNTIYF.

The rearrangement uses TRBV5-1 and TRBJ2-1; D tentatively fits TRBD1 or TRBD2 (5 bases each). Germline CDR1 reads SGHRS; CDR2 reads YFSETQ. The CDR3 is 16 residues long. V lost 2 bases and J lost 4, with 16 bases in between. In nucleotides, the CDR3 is TGCGCCAGCAGCTTATCAGGGTCACGGGGTTACAATGAGCAGTTCTTC. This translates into CASSLSGSRGYNEQFF.

CDR3 sequence reads: CASSLVSVNEQFF. As DNA, the CDR3 is TGTGCCAGCAGCTTGGTGAGCGTCAATGAGCAGTTCTTC. V and J are TRBV5-5 and TRBJ2-1; D ambiguous. The CDR3 spans 13 residues. Germline V gene data show CDR1 as SGHKS and CDR2 as YYEKEE (reference sequence). With 0 bases removed from V and 6 bases from J, the gap between germline ends came to 7 bases.

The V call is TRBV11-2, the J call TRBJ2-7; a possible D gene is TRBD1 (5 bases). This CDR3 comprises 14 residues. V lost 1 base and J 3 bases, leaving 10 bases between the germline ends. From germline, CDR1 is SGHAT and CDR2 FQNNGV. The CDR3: CASSLGGRYYEQYF. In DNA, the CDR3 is TGTGCCAGCAGCTTAGGGGGCAGATACTACGAGCAGTACTTC.

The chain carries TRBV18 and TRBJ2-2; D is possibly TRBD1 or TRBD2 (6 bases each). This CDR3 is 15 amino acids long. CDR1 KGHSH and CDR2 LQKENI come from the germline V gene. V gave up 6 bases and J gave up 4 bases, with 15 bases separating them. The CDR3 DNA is TGTGCCAGCTCCCACGGAGGGGGAAGCACCGGGGAGCTGTTTTTT. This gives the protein CASSHGGGSTGELFF.

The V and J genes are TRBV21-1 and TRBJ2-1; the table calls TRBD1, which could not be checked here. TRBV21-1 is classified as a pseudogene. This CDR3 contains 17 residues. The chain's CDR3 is CASILQGGGPSYNEQFF. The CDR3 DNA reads TGTGCCAGCATCCTCCAAGGGGGCGGCCCATCCTACAATGAGCAGTTCTTC.

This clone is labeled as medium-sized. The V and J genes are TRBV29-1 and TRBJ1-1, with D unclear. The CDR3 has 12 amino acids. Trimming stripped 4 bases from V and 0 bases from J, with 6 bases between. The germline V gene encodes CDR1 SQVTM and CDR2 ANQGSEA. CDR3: CSVGSLNTEAFF. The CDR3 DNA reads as TGCAGCGTTGGGAGCCTGAACACTGAAGCTTTCTTT. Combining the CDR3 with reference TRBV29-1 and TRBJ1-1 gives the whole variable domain SAVISQKPSRDICQRGTSLTIQCQVDSQVTMMFWYRQQPGQSLTLIATANQGSEATYESGFVIDKFPISRPNLTFSTLTVSNMSPEDSSIYLCSVGSLNTEAFFGQGTRLTVV.

CDR3 region: CAISNSVSSYNEQFF. CDR3 nucleotides: TGTGCCATCAGCAATAGTGTTAGCTCCTACAATGAGCAGTTCTTC. The J gene is TRBJ2-1, the V gene TRBV10-3; D uncertain. Trimming removed 6 bases from V and 0 bases from J, with 12 bases in between. The CDR3 is made up of 15 amino acids. Germline loops: CDR1 ENHRY, CDR2 SYGVKD.

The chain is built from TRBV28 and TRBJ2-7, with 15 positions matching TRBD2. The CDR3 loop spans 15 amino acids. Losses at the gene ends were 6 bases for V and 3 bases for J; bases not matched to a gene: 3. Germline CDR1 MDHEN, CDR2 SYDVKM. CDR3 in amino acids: CASRRTSGRVYEQYF. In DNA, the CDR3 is TGTGCCAGCAGGAGGACTAGCGGGAGGGTCTACGAGCAGTACTTC.

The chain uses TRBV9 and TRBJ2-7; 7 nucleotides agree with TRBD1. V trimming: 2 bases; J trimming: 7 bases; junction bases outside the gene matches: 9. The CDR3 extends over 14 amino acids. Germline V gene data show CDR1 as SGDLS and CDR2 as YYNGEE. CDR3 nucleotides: TGTGCCAGCAGCGTCACAGGGGCGGGCTCAGAGCAGTACTTC. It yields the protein CASSVTGAGSEQYF.

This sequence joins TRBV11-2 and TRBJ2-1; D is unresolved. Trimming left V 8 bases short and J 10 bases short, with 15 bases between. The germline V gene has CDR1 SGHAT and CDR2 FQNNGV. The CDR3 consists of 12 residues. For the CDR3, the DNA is TGTGCCAGCGGCCCCCGTTTGGGAGAGCAGTTCTTC. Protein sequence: CASGPRLGEQFF.

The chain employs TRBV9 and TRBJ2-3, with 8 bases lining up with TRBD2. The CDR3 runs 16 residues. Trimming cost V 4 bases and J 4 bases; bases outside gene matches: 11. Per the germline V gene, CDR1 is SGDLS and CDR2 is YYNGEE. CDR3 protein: CASSPGGLAGSDTQYF. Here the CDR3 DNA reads TGTGCCAGCAGCCCCGGCGGGCTAGCGGGTTCAGATACGCAGTATTTT. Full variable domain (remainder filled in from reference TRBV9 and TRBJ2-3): DSGVTQTPKHLITATGQRVTLRCSPRSGDLSVYWYQQSLDQGLQFLIQYYNGEERAKGNILERFSAQQFPDLHSELNLSSLELGDSALYFCASSPGGLAGSDTQYFGPGTRLTVL.

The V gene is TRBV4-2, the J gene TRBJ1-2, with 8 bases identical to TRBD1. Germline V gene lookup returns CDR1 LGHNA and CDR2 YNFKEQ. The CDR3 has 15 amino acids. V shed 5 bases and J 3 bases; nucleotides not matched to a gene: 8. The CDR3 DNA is TGTGCCAGCAGCTTAGGGGAGGACAGGGACTATGGCTACACCTTC. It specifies CASSLGEDRDYGYTF.

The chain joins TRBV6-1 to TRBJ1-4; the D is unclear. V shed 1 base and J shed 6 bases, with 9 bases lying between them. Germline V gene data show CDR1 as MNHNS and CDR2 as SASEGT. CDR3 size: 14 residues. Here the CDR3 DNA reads TGTGCCAGCAGTGAAGTGTTGATCGATGAAAAACTGTTTTTT. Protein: CASSEVLIDEKLFF.

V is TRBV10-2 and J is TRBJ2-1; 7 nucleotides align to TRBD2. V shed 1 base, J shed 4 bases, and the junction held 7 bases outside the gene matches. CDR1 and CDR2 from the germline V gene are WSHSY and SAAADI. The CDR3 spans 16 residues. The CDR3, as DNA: TGCGCCAGCAGTGAGTATGCGGGAGAACTTTACAATGAGCAGTTCTTC. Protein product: CASSEYAGELYNEQFF.

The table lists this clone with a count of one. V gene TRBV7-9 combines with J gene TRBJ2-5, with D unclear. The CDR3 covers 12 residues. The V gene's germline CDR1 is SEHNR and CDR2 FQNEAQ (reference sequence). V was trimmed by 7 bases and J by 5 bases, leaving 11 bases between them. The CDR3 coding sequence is TGTGCCAGCAAAGGAAAGAGGGAGACCCAGTACTTC. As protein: CASKGKRETQYF.